This T cell receptor (beta chain) was retrieved from a study of response to subunit inactivated influenza vaccine. Study-wide results and limits: Each seasonal influenza vaccination, the authors suggested, recruits few new T cells.

Germline V gene sequence: CDR1 DFQATT, CDR2 SNEGSKA (reference sequence). The germline V and J ends were trimmed by 1 base and 1 base, with 11 bases remaining between them. The CDR3 spans 14 residues. TCRdb re-analysed the RT-PCR reads in MiXCR, keeping a single row per CDR3 protein. The sample gives about 520,000 distinct CDR3 sequences, more than 7% of which show up once; 13% is in the top ten. This clonotype was seen more than once but under ten times. Antigen: not known. This clonotype originated in a man aged 45-69 years who received an inactivated influenza vaccine. The J gene is TRBJ2-7, the V gene TRBV20-1, with no clear D. The sample in question was PBMCs from blood, obtained around 2 years after vaccination. The CDR3 DNA sequence: TGCAGTGCTAGAGTTCCAGGACCTTCCTACGAGCAGTACTTC. Its translation is CSARVPGPSYEQYF.